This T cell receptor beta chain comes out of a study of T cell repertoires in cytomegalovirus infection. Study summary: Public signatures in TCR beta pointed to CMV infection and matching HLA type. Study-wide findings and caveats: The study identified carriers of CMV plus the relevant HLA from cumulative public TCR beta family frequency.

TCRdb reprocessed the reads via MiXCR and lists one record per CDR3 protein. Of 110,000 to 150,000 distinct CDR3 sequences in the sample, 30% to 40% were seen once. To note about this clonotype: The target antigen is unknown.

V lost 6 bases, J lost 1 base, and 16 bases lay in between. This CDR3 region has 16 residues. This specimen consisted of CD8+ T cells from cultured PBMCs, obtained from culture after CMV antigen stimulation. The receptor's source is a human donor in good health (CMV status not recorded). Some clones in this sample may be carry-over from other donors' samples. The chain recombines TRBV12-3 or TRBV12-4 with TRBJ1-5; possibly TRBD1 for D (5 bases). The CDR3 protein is CASSNRPRASNQPQHF. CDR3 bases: TGTGCCAGCAGCAACAGGCCCAGGGCAAGCAATCAGCCCCAGCATTTT.